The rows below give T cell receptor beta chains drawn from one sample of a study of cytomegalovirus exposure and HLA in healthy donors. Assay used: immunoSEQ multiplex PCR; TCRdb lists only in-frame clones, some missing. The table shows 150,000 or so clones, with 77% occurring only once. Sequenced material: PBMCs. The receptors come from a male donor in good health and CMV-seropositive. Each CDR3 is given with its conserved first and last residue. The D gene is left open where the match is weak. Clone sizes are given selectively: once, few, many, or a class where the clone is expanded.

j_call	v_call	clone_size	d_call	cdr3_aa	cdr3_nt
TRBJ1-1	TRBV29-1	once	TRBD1	CSAAGGGTEAFF	TGCAGCGCAGCAGGGGGAGGAACTGAAGCTTTCTTT
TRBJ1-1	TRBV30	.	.	CAWSVYPGRFTEAFF	TGTGCCTGGAGTGTATACCCAGGGAGGTTTACTGAAGCTTTCTTT
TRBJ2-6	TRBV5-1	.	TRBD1	CASSLVGQGAGGANGLTF	TGCGCCAGCAGCTTGGTTGGGCAGGGGGCCGGTGGGGCCAACGGCCTGACTTTC
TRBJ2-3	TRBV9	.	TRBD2	CASTSGIGTDTQYF	TGTGCCAGCACTAGCGGGATAGGCACAGATACGCAGTATTTT
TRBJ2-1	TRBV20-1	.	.	CSAPSGEQFF	TGCAGTGCTCCCTCAGGTGAGCAGTTCTTC
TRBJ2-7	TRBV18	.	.	CASSPGRNPNEQYF	TGTGCCAGCTCACCAGGCAGAAACCCCAACGAGCAGTACTTC
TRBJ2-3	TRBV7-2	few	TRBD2	CASNLGGRDTDTQYF	TGTGCCAGCAACCTGGGGGGGAGGGACACAGATACGCAGTATTTT
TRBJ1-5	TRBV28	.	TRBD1	CASSPGQGASNQPQHF	TGTGCCAGCAGCCCCGGACAGGGGGCCTCCAATCAGCCCCAGCATTTT
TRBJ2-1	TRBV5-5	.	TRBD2	CASSPYIAGGLGNEQFF	TGTGCCAGCAGCCCGTATATAGCGGGGGGGCTAGGGAATGAGCAGTTCTTC
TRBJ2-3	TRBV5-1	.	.	CASSLLAAGGTDTQYF	TGCGCCAGCAGCTTATTAGCGGCGGGCGGCACAGATACGCAGTATTTT
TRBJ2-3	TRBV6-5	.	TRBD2	CASSSGRAPDTQYF	TGTGCCAGCAGTAGCGGGAGGGCCCCAGATACGCAGTATTTT
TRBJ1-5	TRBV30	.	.	CAWSVGGNQPQHF	TGTGCCTGGAGTGTGGGGGGAAATCAGCCCCAGCATTTT
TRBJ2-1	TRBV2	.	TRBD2	CASKGVAGAGEQFF	TGTGCCAGCAAGGGGGTAGCGGGAGCGGGTGAGCAGTTCTTC
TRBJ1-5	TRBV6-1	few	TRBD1	CASSEMRGQGAGQPQHF	TGTGCCAGCAGTGAAATGAGGGGACAGGGGGCTGGTCAGCCCCAGCATTTT
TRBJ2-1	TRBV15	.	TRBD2	CATSGLAGEVNEQFF	TGTGCCACCTCGGGACTAGCGGGGGAGGTTAATGAGCAGTTCTTC
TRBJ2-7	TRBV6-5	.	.	CASSYSGASLYEQYF	TGTGCCAGCAGTTACTCTGGGGCCAGCCTCTACGAGCAGTACTTC
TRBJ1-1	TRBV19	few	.	CASSSGRMNTEAFF	TGTGCCAGTAGCTCTGGGAGGATGAACACTGAAGCTTTCTTT
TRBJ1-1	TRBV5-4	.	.	CASRIGTPGGEAFF	TGTGCCAGCAGGATCGGGACGCCGGGGGGTGAAGCTTTCTTT
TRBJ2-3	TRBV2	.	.	CASLPQGLAFSTDTQYF	TGTGCCAGCCTTCCTCAGGGGCTAGCTTTTAGCACAGATACGCAGTATTTT
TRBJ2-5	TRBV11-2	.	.	CASRLTREQYF	TGTGCCAGCAGACTAACTCGAGAGCAGTACTTC
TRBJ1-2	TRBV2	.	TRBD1	CASSPGQGVIGYGYTF	TGTGCCAGCAGTCCGGGACAGGGGGTCATTGGCTATGGCTACACCTTC
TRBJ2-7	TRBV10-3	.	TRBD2	CAIRAGEVYEQYF	TGTGCCATCAGAGCGGGAGAGGTCTACGAGCAGTACTTC
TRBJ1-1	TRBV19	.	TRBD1	CASSILFGDSPNTEAFF	TGTGCCAGTAGTATCCTGTTTGGGGACAGTCCGAACACTGAAGCTTTCTTT
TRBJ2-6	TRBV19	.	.	CASTNSGANVLTF	TGTGCCAGTACAAACTCTGGGGCCAACGTCCTGACTTTC
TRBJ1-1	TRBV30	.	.	CAWSVLFLVGAPNTEAFF	TGTGCCTGGAGTGTACTGTTCTTGGTTGGAGCCCCGAACACTGAAGCTTTCTTT
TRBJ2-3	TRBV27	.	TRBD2	CASTGLAAPSRTDTQYF	TGTGCCAGCACGGGGCTAGCGGCACCCTCCCGCACAGATACGCAGTATTTT
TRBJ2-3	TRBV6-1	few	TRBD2	CASSELAGGDTDTQYF	TGTGCCAGCAGTGAATTAGCGGGGGGGGATACAGATACGCAGTATTTT
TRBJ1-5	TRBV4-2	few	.	CASSSRQSVFGEDQPQHF	TGTGCCAGCTCAAGCCGACAGTCGGTGTTTGGTGAAGATCAGCCCCAGCATTTT
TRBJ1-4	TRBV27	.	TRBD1	CASSLSFGTGDEKLFF	TGTGCCAGCAGTTTATCTTTCGGGACAGGTGACGAAAAACTGTTTTTT
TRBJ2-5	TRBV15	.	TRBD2	CATSRDLLGGWETQYF	TGTGCCACCAGCAGAGATCTCCTGGGGGGGTGGGAGACCCAGTACTTC
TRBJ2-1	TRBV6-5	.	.	CASSYQGHNEQFF	TGTGCCAGCAGTTACCAGGGGCACAATGAGCAGTTCTTC
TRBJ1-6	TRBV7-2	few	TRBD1	CASTSQGGGRSPLHF	TGTGCCAGCACATCTCAGGGGGGCGGAAGGTCACCCCTCCACTTT
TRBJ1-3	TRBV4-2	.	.	CASSQEGARYSGNTIYF	TGTGCCAGCAGCCAAGAGGGCGCCCGGTACTCTGGAAACACCATATATTTT
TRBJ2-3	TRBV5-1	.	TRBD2	CASSLVSGGHGDTQYF	TGCGCCAGCAGCTTGGTTAGCGGGGGCCATGGAGATACGCAGTATTTT
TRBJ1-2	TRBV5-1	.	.	CASSFEGLAGGYTF	TGCGCCAGCAGCTTTGAGGGATTGGCCGGAGGCTACACCTTC
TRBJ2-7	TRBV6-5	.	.	CASSYRGSGYEQYF	TGTGCCAGCAGTTATAGGGGGAGTGGGTACGAGCAGTACTTC
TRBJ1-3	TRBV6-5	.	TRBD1	CASIGTGSGNTIYF	TGTGCCAGCATAGGGACAGGGTCTGGAAACACCATATATTTT
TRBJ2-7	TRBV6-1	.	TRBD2	CASSLAGSSYEQYF	TGTGCCAGCAGCCTAGCGGGGAGCTCCTACGAGCAGTACTTC
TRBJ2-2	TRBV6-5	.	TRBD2	CASNEGGAPGELFF	TGTGCCAGCAACGAGGGAGGGGCACCCGGGGAGCTGTTTTTT
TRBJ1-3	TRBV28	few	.	CASSLSGNTIYF	TGTGCCAGCAGCCTCTCTGGAAACACCATATATTTT
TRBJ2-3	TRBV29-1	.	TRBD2	CSVEVLAGGRTDTQYF	TGCAGCGTTGAAGTACTAGCGGGAGGGCGCACAGATACGCAGTATTTT
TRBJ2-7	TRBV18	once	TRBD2	CASSRQSGTSGASYEQYF	TGTGCCAGCTCACGGCAATCCGGGACTAGCGGGGCCTCCTACGAGCAGTACTTC
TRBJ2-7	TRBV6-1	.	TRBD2	CASSETSGDYYEQYF	TGTGCCAGCAGTGAAACTAGCGGGGACTACTACGAGCAGTACTTC
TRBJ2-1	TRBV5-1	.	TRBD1	CASSLEGGAGNEQFF	TGCGCCAGCAGCTTGGAAGGGGGCGCAGGGAATGAGCAGTTCTTC
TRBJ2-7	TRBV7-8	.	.	CASSWSGTSYEQYF	TGTGCCAGCAGCTGGTCAGGGACATCCTACGAGCAGTACTTC
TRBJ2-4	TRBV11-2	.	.	CASSATENIQYF	TGTGCCAGCAGCGCCACAGAAAACATTCAGTACTTC
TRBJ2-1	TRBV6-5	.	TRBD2	CASSYGLAGDNEQFF	TGTGCCAGCAGTTACGGGTTAGCGGGGGACAATGAGCAGTTCTTC
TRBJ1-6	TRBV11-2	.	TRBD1	CASSLGGQVFAGALHF	TGTGCCAGCAGCTTAGGGGGACAGGTTTTTGCCGGCGCCCTCCACTTT
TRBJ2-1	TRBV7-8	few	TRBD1	CASSLLGQGGEQFF	TGTGCCAGCAGCTTACTAGGACAGGGAGGCGAGCAGTTCTTC
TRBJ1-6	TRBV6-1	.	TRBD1	CASSVIQGANNSPLHF	TGTGCCAGCAGTGTCATACAGGGGGCGAATAATTCACCCCTCCACTTT